This T cell receptor (beta chain) stems from a study of response to subunit inactivated influenza vaccine. Study observations and caveats: Authors suggested seasonal influenza vaccinations each recruit few new T cells.

This clonotype occurred many times. The antigen is not known. The CDR3 loop spans 17 amino acids. Germline CDR1 is SGHVS and CDR2 is FQNEAQ. V shed 5 bases and J 3 bases; nucleotides not matched to a gene: 10. One entry per CDR3 protein results from TCRdb running MiXCR on the RT-PCR reads. In the table there are around 490,000 distinct CDR3 sequences, approximately 7.7% of which are singletons. The chain combines TRBV7-8 with TRBJ1-4; 9 positions match TRBD1. The source of this sequence is a man aged 50 to 75 who received an inactivated influenza vaccine. The source material was PBMCs from blood, sampled about 23 months after vaccination. Here the CDR3 reads CASSPLQGARANEKLFF. CDR3 nucleotide sequence: TGTGCCAGCAGCCCGTTACAGGGGGCGAGGGCTAATGAAAAACTGTTTTTT.